These 15 T cell receptor beta chains share one sample of origin, sequenced in a study of beta chain features in type 1 diabetes. The entirety of the isolated RNA underwent reverse transcription, so expressed TCRB transcripts were sequenced. Sequenced by immunoSEQ multiplex PCR; TCRdb stores in-frame clones only, minus some. In the table there are a few hundred thousand clones, about 14% of which are singletons. Sequencing used naive CD4+ T cells from blood. The receptor source for this set is a man between 25 and 39 years old in good health.

This clone appeared a few times. The chain employs TRBV30 and TRBJ2-2; TRBD1 might be the D (5 bases). V shed 0 bases and J shed 6 bases, with 5 bases lying between them. CDR1 and CDR2 from the germline V gene are GTSNPN and SVGIG (reference sequence). This CDR3 is built from 12 residues. CDR3 DNA: TGTGCCTGGAGTGTGGGGCCCGGGGAGCTGTTTTTT. Its protein product is CAWSVGPGELFF.

This clone was seen a few times. The gene calls are TRBV7-9 and TRBJ2-3, with D unclear. The CDR3 sequence is 12 residues long. The germline CDR1 and CDR2 sequences are SEHNR and FQNEAQ (reference sequence). The V gene lost 5 bases and the J gene lost 3 bases, with 6 bases spanning the gap. The DNA for the CDR3 is TGTGCCAGCAGCCCGCGGACAGATACGCAGTATTTT. Its translation: CASSPRTDTQYF. Full variable domain (outside the CDR3, taken from reference TRBV7-9 and TRBJ2-3): DTGVSQNPRHKITKRGQNVTFRCDPISEHNRLYWYRQTLGQGPEFLTYFQNEAQLEKSRLLSDRFSAERPKGSFSTLEIQRTEQGDSAMYLCASSPRTDTQYFGPGTRLTVL.

Concerning this clone itself: Distinct nucleotide sequences in the sample also encode this CDR3. J is TRBJ1-5 and V is TRBV7-9; a weak D match, TRBD1 (6 bases). Germline values: CDR1 SEHNR, CDR2 FQNEAQ (reference sequence). This CDR3 has 14 amino acids. V was shortened by 2 bases and J by 1 base, with 6 bases between the two germline ends. The CDR3 region is CASSLQGSNQPQHF. The CDR3 DNA reads as TGTGCCAGCAGCTTACAGGGGAGCAATCAGCCCCAGCATTTT.

The V gene is TRBV25-1, the J gene TRBJ1-6; unclear D gene. The CDR3 loop spans 14 amino acids. With 4 bases removed from V and 14 bases from J, the gap between germline ends came to 18 bases. Per the germline V gene, CDR1 is MGHDK and CDR2 is SYGVNS. Here the CDR3 DNA reads TGTGCCAGCAGTGCTGACACCAGTGGCTCAGCCCTCCACTTT. Its protein is CASSADTSGSALHF.

The chain employs TRBV7-2 and TRBJ2-5; D remains unclear. Germline CDR1 and CDR2: SGHTA and FQGNSA. V was pared by 5 bases and J by 4 bases, with 11 bases between. The CDR3 totals 13 residues. DNA for the CDR3: TGTGCCAGCAGCCTCAAAAGGGTAGAGACCCAGTACTTC. This encodes CASSLKRVETQYF.

The chain uses TRBV30 and TRBJ1-5; D is unresolved. V lost 7 bases to trimming and J lost 6 bases, with 16 bases between them. The CDR3 is 13 amino acids. The germline V gene encodes CDR1 GTSNPN and CDR2 SVGIG (reference sequence). The CDR3 DNA is TGTGCCTTATCGGAGGGCAACATTCAGCCCCAGCATTTT. Translating gives CALSEGNIQPQHF. Filled out from reference TRBV30 and TRBJ1-5, the complete variable domain reads SQTIHQWPATLVQPVGSPLSLECTVEGTSNPNLYWYRQAAGRGLQLLFYSVGIGQISSEVPQNLSASRPQDRQFILSSKKLLLSDSGFYLCALSEGNIQPQHFGDGTRLSIL.

Points on this clone: This sample includes further DNA sequences coding for the same CDR3. This chain joins TRBV7-2 and TRBJ2-5, with TRBD2 as a possible D gene (5 bases). CDR3 length: 13 residues. Germline CDR1 and CDR2: SGHTA and FQGNSA. V was shortened by 8 bases and J by 2 bases, with 12 bases between the two germline ends. The CDR3 protein is CASSRAVQETQYF. The CDR3 DNA reads TGTGCCAGCTCGCGGGCGGTGCAAGAGACCCAGTACTTC.

The chain has TRBV7-6 and TRBJ2-3, with TRBD2 matching over 10 bases. The CDR3 contains 18 residues. J was trimmed by 6 bases and V by 2 bases; bases with no gene match: 14. Germline V CDR1 and CDR2: SGHVS, FNYEAQ. The CDR3, as DNA: TGTGCCAGCAGCTTACTAGCGGGGGACCCCGTGGGAGGGGATACGCAGTATTTT. This encodes CASSLLAGDPVGGDTQYF.

This clone was counted between two and nine times. The V and J genes are TRBV10-3 and TRBJ1-1; possibly TRBD1 for D (6 bases). The CDR3 sequence is 12 residues long. V shed 4 bases and J shed 10 bases, with 13 bases lying between them. CDR1 ENHRY and CDR2 SYGVKD come from the germline V gene. In DNA form, the CDR3 reads TGTGCCATCAGTGGCCAGGGGAGGGGAGCTTTCTTT. This gives the protein CAISGQGRGAFF.

V is TRBV29-1 and J is TRBJ1-1, with D possibly matching TRBD1 (6 bases). Trimming cost V 6 bases and J 1 base, with 15 bases left between them. The CDR3 length is 14 residues. CDR1 is SQVTM and CDR2 is ANQGSEA in the germline V gene. CDR3 sequence: CSVRGPGANTEAFF. The CDR3 nucleotides read TGCAGCGTGAGGGGCCCGGGGGCGAACACTGAAGCTTTCTTT.

Comments on this clone: Distinct nucleotide sequences in the sample also encode this CDR3. The chain has TRBV29-1 and TRBJ2-5; D is ambiguous. The germline V gene has CDR1 SQVTM and CDR2 ANQGSEA. Trimming cost V 6 bases and J 5 bases, with 13 bases left between them. CDR3 length: 12 residues. CDR3 amino acids: CSVVLVAETQYF. The DNA for the CDR3 is TGCAGCGTAGTCCTGGTTGCGGAGACCCAGTACTTC.

This clone came up a few times. This chain links TRBV7-9 with TRBJ2-1, with no clear D. V was shortened by 5 bases and J by 9 bases, with 11 bases between the two germline ends. Germline V gene data show CDR1 as SEHNR and CDR2 as FQNEAQ (reference sequence). The CDR3 is made up of 12 amino acids. This chain's CDR3 is CASSLQTIEQFF. The CDR3 DNA follows: TGTGCCAGCAGCCTCCAGACAATTGAGCAGTTCTTC. Full variable domain (outside the CDR3, taken from reference TRBV7-9 and TRBJ2-1): DTGVSQNPRHKITKRGQNVTFRCDPISEHNRLYWYRQTLGQGPEFLTYFQNEAQLEKSRLLSDRFSAERPKGSFSTLEIQRTEQGDSAMYLCASSLQTIEQFFGPGTRLTVL.

The chain is built from TRBV29-1 and TRBJ1-4, with 7 nucleotides matching TRBD1. The V gene end was trimmed by 7 bases and the J gene end by 8 bases; junction bases not matched to a gene: 10. The length of the CDR3 is 13 residues. The germline CDR1 and CDR2 sequences are SQVTM and ANQGSEA. CDR3 in DNA: TGCAGCGCCATCACAGGGGAAAGGGAAAAACTGTTTTTT. The encoded protein is CSAITGEREKLFF. The variable domain in full, with the rest retrieved from reference TRBV29-1 and TRBJ1-4, is SAVISQKPSRDICQRGTSLTIQCQVDSQVTMMFWYRQQPGQSLTLIATANQGSEATYESGFVIDKFPISRPNLTFSTLTVSNMSPEDSSIYLCSAITGEREKLFFGSGTQLSVL.

This chain links TRBV4-2 with TRBJ2-5; D call uncertain. Germline lookup yields CDR1 LGHNA and CDR2 YNFKEQ. CDR3 length: 15 amino acids. Trimming shortened V by 0 bases and J by 3 bases, and 11 bases separated the two germline ends. For the CDR3, the DNA is TGTGCCAGCAGCCAAGATTTACTTGTAGAAGAGACCCAGTACTTC. This gives the protein CASSQDLLVEETQYF.

The J gene is TRBJ2-1, the V gene TRBV11-3, with D tentatively TRBD2 (6 bases). CDR1 is SGHNT, CDR2 YENEEA, per germline. The CDR3 extends over 14 amino acids. V gave up 5 bases and J gave up 1 base, with 9 bases separating them. In DNA, the CDR3 is TGTGCCAGCAGCCGACTAGTGTCCTACAATGAGCAGTTCTTC. This translates into CASSRLVSYNEQFF.